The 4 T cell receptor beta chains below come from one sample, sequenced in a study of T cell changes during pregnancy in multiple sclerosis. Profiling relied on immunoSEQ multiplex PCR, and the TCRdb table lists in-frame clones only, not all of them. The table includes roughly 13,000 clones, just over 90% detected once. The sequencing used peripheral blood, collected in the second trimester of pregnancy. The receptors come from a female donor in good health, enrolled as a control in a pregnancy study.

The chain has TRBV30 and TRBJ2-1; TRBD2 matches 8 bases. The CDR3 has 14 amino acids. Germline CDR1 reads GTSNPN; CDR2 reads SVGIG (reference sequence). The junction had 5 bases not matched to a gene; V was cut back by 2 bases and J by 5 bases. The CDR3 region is CAWSPGGGHNEQFF. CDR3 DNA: TGTGCCTGGAGTCCGGGGGGGGGTCACAATGAGCAGTTCTTC.

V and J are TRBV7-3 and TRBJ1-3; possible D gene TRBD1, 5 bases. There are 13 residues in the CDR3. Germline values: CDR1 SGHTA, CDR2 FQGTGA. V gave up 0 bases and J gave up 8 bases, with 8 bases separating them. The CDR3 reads CASSLTSGDTIYF. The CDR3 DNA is TGTGCCAGCAGCTTAACTTCGGGGGACACCATATATTTT. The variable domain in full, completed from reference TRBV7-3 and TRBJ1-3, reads GAGVSQTPSNKVTEKGKYVELRCDPISGHTALYWYRQSLGQGPEFLIYFQGTGAADDSGLPNDRFFAVRPEGSVSTLKIQRTERGDSAVYLCASSLTSGDTIYFGEGSWLTVV.

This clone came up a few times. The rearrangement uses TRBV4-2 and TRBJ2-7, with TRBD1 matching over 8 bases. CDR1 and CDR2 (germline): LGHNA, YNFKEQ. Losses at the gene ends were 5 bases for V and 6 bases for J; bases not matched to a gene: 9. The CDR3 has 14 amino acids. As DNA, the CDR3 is TGTGCCAGCAGCTCCTCAGGGGGCGCTTCCGAGCAGTACTTC. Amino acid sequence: CASSSSGGASEQYF.

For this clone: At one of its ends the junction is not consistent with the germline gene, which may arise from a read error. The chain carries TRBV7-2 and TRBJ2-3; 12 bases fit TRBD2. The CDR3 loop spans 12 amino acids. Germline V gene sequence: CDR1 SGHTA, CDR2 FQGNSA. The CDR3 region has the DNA TGTGCCAGCAGCTTTCTAGCGGGAGGGCCATTATTT. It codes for CASSFLAGGPLF.